This section outlines one TCR beta chain sequence together with its context. What it binds is unknown. The source of the sample is a study of T cell repertoires in cytomegalovirus infection. Study as a whole: HLA-B-restricted CMV epitopes that are well studied were used alongside recently identified HLA-C-restricted ones.

TCRdb itself ran the reads through MiXCR, one entry per CDR3 protein. In the table there are approximately 770,000 distinct CDR3 sequences, approximately 32% of which are singletons. With V trimmed by 2 bases and J by 8 bases, 1 base remained unmatched. Germline V gene sequence: CDR1 MNHEY, CDR2 SMNVEV (reference sequence). The CDR3 sequence is 14 residues long. This TCR came from a human donor in good health (CMV status not recorded). Some clones in this sample may be carry-over from other donors' samples. This sequence joins TRBV27 and TRBJ1-6; 9 bases are shared with TRBD1. Sequencing was performed on cultured CD8+ T cells from PBMCs, taken from culture after CMV antigen stimulation. The CDR3 loop reads CASSLGTGYSPLHF. As DNA, the CDR3 is TGTGCCAGCAGTTTAGGGACAGGGTATTCACCCCTCCACTTT.